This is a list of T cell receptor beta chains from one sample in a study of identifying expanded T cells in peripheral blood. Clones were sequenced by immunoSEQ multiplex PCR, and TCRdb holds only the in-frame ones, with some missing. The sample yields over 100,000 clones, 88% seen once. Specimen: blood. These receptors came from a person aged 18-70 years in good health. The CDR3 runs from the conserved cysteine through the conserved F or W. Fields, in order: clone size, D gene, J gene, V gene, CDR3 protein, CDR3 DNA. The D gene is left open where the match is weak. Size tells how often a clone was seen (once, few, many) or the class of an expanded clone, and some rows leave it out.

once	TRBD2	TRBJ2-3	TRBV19	CATTSGGSDTQYF	TGTGCCACGACTAGCGGGGGGTCAGATACGCAGTATTTT
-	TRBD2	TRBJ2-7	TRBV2	CASSGGGTSFRREQYF	TGTGCCAGCAGTGGGGGTGGGACTAGCTTCCGGCGGGAGCAGTACTTC
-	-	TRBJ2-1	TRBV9	CASSVATSSYNEQFF	TGTGCCAGCAGCGTTGCAACTAGCTCCTACAATGAGCAGTTCTTC
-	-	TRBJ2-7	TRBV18	CASSRDTPDEQYF	TGTGCCAGCTCACGGGACACCCCTGACGAGCAGTACTTC
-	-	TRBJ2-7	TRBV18	CASSPQRNRYEQYF	TGTGCCAGCTCACCGCAAAGGAATCGGTACGAGCAGTACTTC
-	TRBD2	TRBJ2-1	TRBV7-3	CASSFSTSGTNEQFF	TGTGCCAGCAGCTTTTCGACTAGCGGGACGAATGAGCAGTTCTTC
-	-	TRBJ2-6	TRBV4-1	CASSQGPQDSGANVLTF	TGCGCCAGCAGCCAAGGTCCACAGGACTCTGGGGCCAACGTCCTGACTTTC
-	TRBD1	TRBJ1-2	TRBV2	CASSVSGTGGTDGYTF	TGTGCCAGCAGTGTATCCGGGACAGGGGGCACTGATGGCTACACCTTC
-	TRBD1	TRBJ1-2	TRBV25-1	CASSTSDRAGYTF	TGTGCCAGCAGCACATCGGACAGGGCTGGCTACACCTTC
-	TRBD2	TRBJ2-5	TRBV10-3	CAIRGGGQETQYF	TGTGCCATCAGGGGCGGGGGACAAGAGACCCAGTACTTC
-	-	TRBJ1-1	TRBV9	CASSAFENTEAFF	TGTGCCAGCAGCGCGTTTGAAAACACTGAAGCTTTCTTT
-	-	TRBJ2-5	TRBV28	CASSLGGASETQYF	TGTGCCAGCAGTTTAGGGGGAGCGAGTGAGACCCAGTACTTC
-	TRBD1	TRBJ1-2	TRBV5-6	CASSLMTGLRNYGYTF	TGTGCCAGCAGCTTAATGACAGGGCTTCGTAACTATGGCTACACCTTC
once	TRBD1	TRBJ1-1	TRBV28	CASSSPGQGVSEAFF	TGTGCCAGCAGTAGCCCGGGACAGGGGGTAAGTGAAGCTTTCTTT
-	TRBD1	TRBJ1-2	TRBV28	CASSSMGQPSYGYTF	TGTGCCAGCAGTTCCATGGGACAGCCATCCTATGGCTACACCTTC
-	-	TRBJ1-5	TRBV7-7	CASSRDRHQPQHF	TGTGCCAGCAGCCGGGACCGTCATCAGCCCCAGCATTTT